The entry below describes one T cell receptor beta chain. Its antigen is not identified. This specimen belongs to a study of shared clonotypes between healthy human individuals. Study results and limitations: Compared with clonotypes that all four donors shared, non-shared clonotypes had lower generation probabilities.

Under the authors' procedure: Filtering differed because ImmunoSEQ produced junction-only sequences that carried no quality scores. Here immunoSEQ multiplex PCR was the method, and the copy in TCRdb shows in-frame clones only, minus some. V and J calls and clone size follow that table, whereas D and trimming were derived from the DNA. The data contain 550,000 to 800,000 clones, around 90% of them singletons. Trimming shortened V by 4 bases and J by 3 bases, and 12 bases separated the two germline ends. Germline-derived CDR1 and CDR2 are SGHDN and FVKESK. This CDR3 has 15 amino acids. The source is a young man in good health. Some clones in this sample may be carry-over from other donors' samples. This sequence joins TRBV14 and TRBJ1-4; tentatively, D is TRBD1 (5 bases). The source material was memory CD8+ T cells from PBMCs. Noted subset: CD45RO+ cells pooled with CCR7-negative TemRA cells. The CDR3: CASSRTGYSNEKLFF. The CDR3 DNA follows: TGTGCCAGCAGCCGCACAGGTTATTCTAATGAAAAACTGTTTTTT.